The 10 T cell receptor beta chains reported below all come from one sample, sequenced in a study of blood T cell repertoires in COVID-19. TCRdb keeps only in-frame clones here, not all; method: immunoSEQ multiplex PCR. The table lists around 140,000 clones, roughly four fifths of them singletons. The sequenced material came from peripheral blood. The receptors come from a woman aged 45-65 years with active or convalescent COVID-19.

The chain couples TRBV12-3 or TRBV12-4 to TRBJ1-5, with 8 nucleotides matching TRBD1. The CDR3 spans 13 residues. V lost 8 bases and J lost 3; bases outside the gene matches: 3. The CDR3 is CASAGGLNQPQHF. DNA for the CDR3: TGTGCCAGCGCAGGGGGCCTCAATCAGCCCCAGCATTTT.

Here the CDR3 reads CASSPRSEIGNTIYF. DNA of the CDR3: TGTGCCAGCTCACCACGATCAGAAATTGGAAACACCATATATTTT. The gene calls are TRBV18 and TRBJ1-3; no clear D gene. Germline V gene sequence: CDR1 KGHSH, CDR2 LQKENI. There are 15 residues in the CDR3. The V end lost 1 base, the J end lost 3 bases, and 10 bases lay between the germline ends.

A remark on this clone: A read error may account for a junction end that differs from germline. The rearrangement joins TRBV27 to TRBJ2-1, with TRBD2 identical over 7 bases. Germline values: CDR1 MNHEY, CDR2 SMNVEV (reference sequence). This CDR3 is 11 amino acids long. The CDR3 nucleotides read TGTGCCAGCCCCGGGGGGAGGGATCGGGTCTTC. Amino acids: CASPGGRDRVF.

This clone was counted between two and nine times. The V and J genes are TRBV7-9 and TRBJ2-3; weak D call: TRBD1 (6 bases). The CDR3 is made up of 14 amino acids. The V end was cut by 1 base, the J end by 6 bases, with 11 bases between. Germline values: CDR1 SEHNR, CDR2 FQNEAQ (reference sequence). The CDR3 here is CASSLVRGSDTQYF. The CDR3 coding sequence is TGTGCCAGCAGCTTAGTCAGGGGATCCGATACGCAGTATTTT.

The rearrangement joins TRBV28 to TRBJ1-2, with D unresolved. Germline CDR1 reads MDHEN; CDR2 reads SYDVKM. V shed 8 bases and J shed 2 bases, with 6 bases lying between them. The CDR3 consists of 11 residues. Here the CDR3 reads CASAANYGYTF. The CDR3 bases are TGTGCCAGCGCAGCGAACTATGGCTACACCTTC.

CDR3 DNA: TGTGCCAGTAGTATAACAGGTGTCAAGGACACTGAAGCTTTCTTT. Residues: CASSITGVKDTEAFF. The chain has TRBV19 and TRBJ1-1, with a weak D call TRBD1 (5 bases). The CDR3 runs to 15 residues. The germline gives CDR1 LNHDA, CDR2 SQIVND (reference sequence). The germline V and J ends were trimmed by 2 bases and 3 bases, with 13 bases remaining between them. Looking up the rest from reference TRBV19 and TRBJ1-1 gives the full variable domain: DGGITQSPKYLFRKEGQNVTLSCEQNLNHDAMYWYRQDPGQGLRLIYYSQIVNDFQKGDIAEGYSVSREKKESFPLTVTSAQKNPTAFYLCASSITGVKDTEAFFGQGTRLTVV.

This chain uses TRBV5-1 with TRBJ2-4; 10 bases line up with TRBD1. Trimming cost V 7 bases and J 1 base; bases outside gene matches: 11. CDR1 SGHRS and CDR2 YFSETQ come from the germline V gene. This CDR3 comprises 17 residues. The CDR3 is CASGPGQGLGAKNIQYF. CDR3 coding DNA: TGCGCCAGCGGGCCGGGACAGGGGTTAGGGGCCAAAAACATTCAGTACTTC.

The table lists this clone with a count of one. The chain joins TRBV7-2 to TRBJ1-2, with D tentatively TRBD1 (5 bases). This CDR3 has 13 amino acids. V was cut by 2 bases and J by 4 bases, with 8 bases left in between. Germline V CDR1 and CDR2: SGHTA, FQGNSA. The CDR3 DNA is TGTGCCAGCAGCTTACAGGGCCCCTATGGCTACACCTTC. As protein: CASSLQGPYGYTF. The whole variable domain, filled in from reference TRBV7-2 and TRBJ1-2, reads GAGVSQSPSNKVTEKGKDVELRCDPISGHTALYWYRQSLGQGLEFLIYFQGNSAPDKSGLPSDRFSAERTGGSVSTLTIQRTQQEDSAVYLCASSLQGPYGYTFGSGTRLTVV.

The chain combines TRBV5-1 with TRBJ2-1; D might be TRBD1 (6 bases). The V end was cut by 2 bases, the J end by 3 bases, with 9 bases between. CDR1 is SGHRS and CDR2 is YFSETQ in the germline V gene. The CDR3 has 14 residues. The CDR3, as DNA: TGCGCCAGCAGCTTTGGGGACAACTACAATGAGCAGTTCTTC. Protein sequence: CASSFGDNYNEQFF. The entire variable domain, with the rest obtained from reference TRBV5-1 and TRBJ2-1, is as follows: KAGVTQTPRYLIKTRGQQVTLSCSPISGHRSVSWYQQTPGQGLQFLFEYFSETQRNKGNFPGRFSGRQFSNSRSEMNVSTLELGDSALYLCASSFGDNYNEQFFGPGTRLTVL.

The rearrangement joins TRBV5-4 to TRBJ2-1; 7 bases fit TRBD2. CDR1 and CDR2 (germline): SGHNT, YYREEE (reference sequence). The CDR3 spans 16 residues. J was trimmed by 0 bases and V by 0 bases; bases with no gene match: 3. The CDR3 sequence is CASSLDGRFSYNEQFF. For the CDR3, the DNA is TGTGCCAGCAGCTTGGACGGGAGGTTCTCCTACAATGAGCAGTTCTTC.